This passage covers 21 T cell receptor beta chains from one sample sequenced in a study of T cells in Graves' hyperthyroidism and ophthalmopathy. Amplified TCR beta CDR3 regions came from RNA transcripts. HTBI primers drove first-round RT-PCR of the TCR CDR3. TCRdb re-called the multiplex PCR reads with MiXCR, one entry per CDR3 protein. This sample yields 400,000 or so distinct CDR3 sequences, of which about 14% are seen a single time; around 28% belongs to the top ten. Material: blood. These receptors originate from a man aged 45-60 years with Graves' ophthalmopathy.

The J gene is TRBJ1-4, the V gene TRBV6-1; D perhaps matches TRBD1 (6 bases). Germline CDR1 reads MNHNS; CDR2 reads SASEGT. The length of the CDR3 is 14 residues. Trimming took 3 bases from V and 7 from J, leaving 12 bases between them. CDR3 protein: CASSEGTSSEKLFF. The CDR3 DNA follows: TGTGCCAGCAGTGAGGGGACAAGCAGTGAAAAACTGTTTTTT.

Comment on this clonotype: A much bigger clone sits one base away, suggesting this may be a read error. The CDR3 sequence: CASSGGGYYEQYV. CDR3 coding DNA: TGTGCCAGCAGTGGTGGCGGATACTACGAGCAGTACGTC. This chain links TRBV2 with TRBJ2-7, with D unclear. Per the germline V gene, CDR1 is SNHLY and CDR2 is FYNNEI. The V end lost 4 bases, the J end lost 3 bases, and 10 bases lay between the germline ends. The CDR3 length is 13 residues.

There are a few counts of this clonotype. The chain uses TRBV5-6 and TRBJ2-5, with 8 bases matching TRBD1. This CDR3 is 14 amino acids long. Trimming at V came to 4 bases and at J to 4 bases, leaving 6 bases not matched to a gene. Germline V CDR1 and CDR2: SGHDT, YYEEEE. CDR3 DNA sequence: TGTGCCAGCAGCGACGCAGGGGGCCGAGAGACCCAGTACTTC. Translation: CASSDAGGRETQYF.

V is TRBV30 and J is TRBJ2-1, with TRBD2 matching 9 bases. There are 13 residues in the CDR3. V lost 3 bases to trimming and J lost 7 bases; unmatched junction nucleotides: 4. Per germline, CDR1 GTSNPN and CDR2 SVGIG (reference sequence). The CDR3 nucleotides read TGTGCCTGGAGCCCCCTAGCGGGGAATGAGCAGTTCTTC. It codes for CAWSPLAGNEQFF.

J is TRBJ2-7 and V is TRBV7-3; 12 nucleotides match TRBD2. The length of the CDR3 is 16 residues. V lost 5 bases, J lost 4 bases, and 9 bases stayed unmatched. The germline V gene has CDR1 SGHTA and CDR2 FQGTGA. CDR3 sequence (DNA): TGTGCCAGCAGCGCATCTAGCGGGAGGGCGGATTACGAGCAGTACTTC. Translated, it gives CASSASSGRADYEQYF.

This clonotype came up many times. The chain couples TRBV11-2 to TRBJ2-5; either TRBD1 or TRBD2 may supply D (5 bases each). Germline V gives CDR1 SGHAT, CDR2 FQNNGV. Trimming removed 3 bases at V and 5 bases at J, with 13 bases between. The CDR3 contains 14 residues. Written as DNA, the CDR3 is TGTGCCAGCAGCTTCCGAGGGAAGGGGGAGACCCAGTACTTC. It is translated as CASSFRGKGETQYF.

This clonotype was picked up many times. This chain connects TRBV20-1 to TRBJ2-3, with 8 positions matching TRBD2. V was pared by 6 bases and J by 6 bases, with 14 bases of the junction left unmatched. This CDR3 contains 15 residues. Germline loops: CDR1 DFQATT, CDR2 SNEGSKA (reference sequence). This CDR3 is CSALRGGGSRDTQYF. In DNA form, the CDR3 reads TGCAGTGCCCTTCGGGGGGGGGGCTCGAGGGATACGCAGTATTTT.

This clonotype was picked up many times. The genes are TRBV12-3 or TRBV12-4 and TRBJ2-6, with a tentative D call TRBD1 (6 bases). Trimming shortened V by 7 bases and J by 0 bases, and 16 bases separated the two germline ends. The CDR3 contains 17 residues. The CDR3 loop is CASILRKGGSGANVLTF. The CDR3 DNA reads as TGTGCCAGCATCCTACGGAAAGGGGGCTCTGGGGCCAACGTCCTGACTTTC.

This clonotype was counted ten times or more. J is TRBJ2-1 and V is TRBV24-1; the D gene is possibly TRBD2 (6 bases). CDR1 is KGHDR, CDR2 SFDVKD, per germline. V was trimmed by 3 bases and J by 2 bases, leaving 10 bases between them. This CDR3 contains 15 residues. CDR3 protein: CATSDASATYNEQFF. DNA of the CDR3: TGTGCCACCAGTGATGCTAGCGCGACCTACAATGAGCAGTTCTTC.

This clonotype was observed at least ten times. The V gene is TRBV11-3, the J gene TRBJ2-1, with D hard to call. The CDR3 has 17 amino acids. In germline, CDR1 is SGHNT, CDR2 YENEEA. Trimming shortened V by 1 base and J by 9 bases, and 22 bases separated the two germline ends. The CDR3 nucleotides are TGTGCCAGCAGCTTAGTTTTTGGGGTGGGGATTGAGAGTGAGCAGTTCTTC. It codes for CASSLVFGVGIESEQFF.

This clonotype was seen many times. The rearrangement uses TRBV7-9 and TRBJ1-5; TRBD1 aligns across 7 bases. The V segment lost 6 bases and the J segment 9 bases; nucleotides outside the gene matches: 11. Germline V gives CDR1 SEHNR, CDR2 FQNEAQ (reference sequence). The CDR3 spans 14 residues. CDR3 DNA: TGTGCCAGCAGTCTAACAGGGGCGGTGAGGCCCCAGCATTTT. Translating gives CASSLTGAVRPQHF.

This clonotype occurred many times. This sequence joins TRBV18 and TRBJ2-5, with 8 bases lining up with TRBD1. The CDR3 covers 18 residues. V gave up 0 bases and J gave up 5 bases; unmatched junction bases: 14. CDR1 is KGHSH and CDR2 is LQKENI in the germline V gene. The CDR3 nucleotides read TGTGCCAGCTCACCACCGGATCCAAGGACAGGGAGTTGGGAGACCCAGTACTTC. Its translation is CASSPPDPRTGSWETQYF.

This clonotype has just one count. The J gene is TRBJ1-6, the V gene TRBV7-9; D unclear. Germline V lookup: CDR1 SEHNR, CDR2 FQNEAQ (reference sequence). V lost 0 bases and J 7 bases, leaving 7 bases between the germline ends. The CDR3 length is 14 residues. The CDR3 DNA sequence: TGTGCCAGCAGCTTAGCACAGAAAAATTCACCCCTCCACTTT. Amino acids: CASSLAQKNSPLHF.

Comment on this clonotype: This sequence may be a read error, since a much larger clone differs from it by one base. The J gene is TRBJ2-3, the V gene TRBV7-8; D remains ambiguous. Germline V CDR1 and CDR2: SGHVS, FQNEAQ. CDR3 length: 15 residues. This CDR3 is CASSRQRGRSDAQYF. The CDR3 DNA follows: TGTGCCAGCAGCCGACAAAGAGGCAGATCAGATGCGCAGTATTTT.

Only a few counts were recorded for this clonotype. V usage is TRBV5-1 and J usage is TRBJ2-1, with D hard to call. Germline assignment: CDR1 SGHRS and CDR2 YFSETQ. Trimming left V 4 bases short and J 8 bases short, with 16 bases between. The CDR3 length is 14 residues. Written as DNA, the CDR3 is TGCGCCAGCAGCCCCCGACTTGCTGACGATGAGCAGTTCTTC. Protein sequence: CASSPRLADDEQFF.

CDR3 in amino acids: CASRGASGSYEQYF. The CDR3 DNA sequence: TGTGCCAGCAGGGGGGCTAGCGGGAGTTACGAGCAGTACTTC. The chain couples TRBV2 to TRBJ2-7; 10 bases align to TRBD2. The V gene end was trimmed by 6 bases and the J gene end by 4 bases; junction bases not matched to a gene: 6. Germline CDR1 reads SNHLY; CDR2 reads FYNNEI. The CDR3 sequence is 14 residues long.

The chain links TRBV19 to TRBJ2-1; maybe TRBD2 (6 bases). This CDR3 comprises 14 residues. CDR1 is LNHDA and CDR2 is SQIVND in the germline V gene (reference sequence). V was trimmed by 5 bases and J by 8 bases, leaving 16 bases between them. The CDR3 is CASSGDWRSDEQFF. CDR3 DNA sequence: TGTGCCAGTAGTGGGGACTGGCGAAGCGATGAGCAGTTCTTC.

V usage is TRBV5-4 and J usage is TRBJ2-7; D may match TRBD1 or TRBD2 (6 bases each). The CDR3 runs to 14 residues. V lost 0 bases and J lost 6, with 13 bases in between. Per the germline V gene, CDR1 is SGHNT and CDR2 is YYREEE (reference sequence). The CDR3 DNA sequence: TGTGCCAGCAGCTTGGGAGGGGGGATGTCCGAGCAGTACTTC. Translated: CASSLGGGMSEQYF.

This clonotype came up many times. The V and J genes are TRBV30 and TRBJ2-4; the D gene could be TRBD1 or TRBD2 (5 bases each). This CDR3 has 16 amino acids. Between the trimmed V and J ends, which lost 5 bases and 0 bases, there was a span of 17 bases. Germline lookup yields CDR1 GTSNPN and CDR2 SVGIG (reference sequence). The DNA for the CDR3 is TGTGCCTGGGGGGGACCCACTCTCCTAGCCAAAAACATTCAGTACTTC. Translation: CAWGGPTLLAKNIQYF.

This clonotype has only a few counts. The chain uses TRBV27 and TRBJ1-5, with a weak D call TRBD1 (5 bases). CDR1 is MNHEY, CDR2 SMNVEV, per germline (reference sequence). CDR3 length: 14 residues. V lost 6 bases and J lost 6, with 15 bases in between. The CDR3 DNA is TGTGCCAGCAGCAAAGATCAAGGGGTTCAGCCCCAGCATTTT. This translates into CASSKDQGVQPQHF.

The chain carries TRBV20-1 and TRBJ2-1; 12 nucleotides align to TRBD2. The CDR3 length is 13 residues. V dropped 5 bases and J dropped 12; count of bases not matched to a gene: 8. Germline V gene sequence: CDR1 DFQATT, CDR2 SNEGSKA (reference sequence). CDR3 DNA: TGCAGTGCTCCTAGACTAGCGGGAGCCGGGCAGTTCTTC. Translated, it gives CSAPRLAGAGQFF.